What follows is one T cell receptor (beta chain) and its context. Its specificity is not known. The same CDR3 can be traced to other DNA sequences in this sample. From alopecia areata patients, lesional scalp punch biopsies and peripheral blood were collected. Trimming removed 0 bases at V and 4 bases at J, with 2 bases between. CDR3 length: 12 amino acids. The germline V gene has CDR1 SGDLS and CDR2 YYNGEE. The data were obtained in a study of CD8+ T cells in alopecia areata. Study-wide background: Each of the treated patients was given oral tofacitinib, 5 to 10 mg twice daily, for moderate-to-severe alopecia areata. General study results and limits: Clonality was higher in lesional than normal scalp, especially in alopecia totalis/universalis. Sequencing of scalp samples also includes resident alphabeta T cells from normal skin.

RNA extraction was followed by reverse transcription into cDNA, which acted as the sequencing template. The assay was immunoSEQ multiplex PCR, and TCRdb's table has in-frame clones only and misses some. The repertoire holds 250,000 or so clones, less than 80% seen once, with under 1.5% in the top ten. The TCR sequence derives from a human donor with alopecia areata. The sample was CD4+ T cells sorted from blood, taken at week 0. This sequence joins TRBV9 and TRBJ1-3; D remains ambiguous. Written as DNA, the CDR3 is TGTGCCAGCAGCGTAGAGGGAAACACCATATATTTT. Its translation: CASSVEGNTIYF.